This T cell receptor beta chain was identified in a study of T cell repertoires in cytomegalovirus infection. The CDR3 runs to 13 residues. The V end was cut by 2 bases, the J end by 1 base, with 5 bases between. Germline assignment: CDR1 MNHEY and CDR2 SVGAGI. This clonotype was found a few times. The antigen remains unidentified. TCRdb used MiXCR to reprocess the reads, holding one entry per CDR3 protein. The sample has about half a million distinct CDR3 sequences; 30% to 35% are singletons. This material consisted of cultured PBMCs, taken from culture after CMV antigen stimulation. The receptor's source is a human donor in good health (CMV status not recorded). Some clones in this sample may be carry-over from other donors' samples. The chain is built from TRBV6-5 and TRBJ2-5, with D perhaps assigned TRBD1 or TRBD2 (5 bases each). This CDR3 reads CASSYGTQETQYF. The DNA for the CDR3 is TGTGCCAGCAGTTACGGGACCCAAGAGACCCAGTACTTC.